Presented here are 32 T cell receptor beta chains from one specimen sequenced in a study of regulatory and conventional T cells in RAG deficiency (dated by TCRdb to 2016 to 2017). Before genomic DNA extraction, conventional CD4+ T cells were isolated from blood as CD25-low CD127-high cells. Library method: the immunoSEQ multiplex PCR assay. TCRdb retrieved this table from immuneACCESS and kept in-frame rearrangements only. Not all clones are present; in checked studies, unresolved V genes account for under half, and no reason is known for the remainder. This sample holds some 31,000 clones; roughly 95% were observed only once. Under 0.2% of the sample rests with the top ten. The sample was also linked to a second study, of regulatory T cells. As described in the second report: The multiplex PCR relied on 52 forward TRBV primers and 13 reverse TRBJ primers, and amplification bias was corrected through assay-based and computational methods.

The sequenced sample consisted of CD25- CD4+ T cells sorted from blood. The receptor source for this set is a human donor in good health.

CDR3 sequence: CATQRDRVNTGELFF. The CDR3 nucleotides are TGTGCCACGCAAAGAGACAGGGTGAACACCGGGGAGCTGTTTTTT. This sequence joins TRBV2 and TRBJ2-2; TRBD1 agrees at 7 bases. This CDR3 has 15 residues. With 10 bases clipped from V and 1 base from J, the junction kept 9 bases outside the gene matches. CDR1 and CDR2 (germline): SNHLY, FYNNEI.

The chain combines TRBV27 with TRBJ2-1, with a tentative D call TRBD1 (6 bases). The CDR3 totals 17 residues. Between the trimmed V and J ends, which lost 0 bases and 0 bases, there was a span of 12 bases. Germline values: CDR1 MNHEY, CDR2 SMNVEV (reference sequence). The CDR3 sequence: CASSLSAGDLSYNEQFF. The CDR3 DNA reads TGTGCCAGCAGTTTATCGGCAGGGGACCTCTCCTACAATGAGCAGTTCTTC.

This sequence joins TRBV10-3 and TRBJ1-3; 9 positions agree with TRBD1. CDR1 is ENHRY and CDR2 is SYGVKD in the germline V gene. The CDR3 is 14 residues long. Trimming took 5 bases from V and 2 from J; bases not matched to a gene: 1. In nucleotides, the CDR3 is TGTGCCATCAGTACAGGGGGCACTGGAAACACCATATATTTT. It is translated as CAISTGGTGNTIYF.

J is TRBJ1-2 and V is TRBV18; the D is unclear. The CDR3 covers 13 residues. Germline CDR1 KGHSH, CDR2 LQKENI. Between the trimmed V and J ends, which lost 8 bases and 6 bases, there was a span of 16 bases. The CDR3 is CASDLLAGNGYTF. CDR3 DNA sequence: TGTGCCAGCGACCTACTGGCGGGCAATGGCTACACCTTC. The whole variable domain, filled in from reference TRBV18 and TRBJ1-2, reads NAGVMQNPRHLVRRRGQEARLRCSPMKGHSHVYWYRQLPEEGLKFMVYLQKENIIDESGMPKERFSAEFPKEGPSILRIQQVVRGDSAAYFCASDLLAGNGYTFGSGTRLTVV.

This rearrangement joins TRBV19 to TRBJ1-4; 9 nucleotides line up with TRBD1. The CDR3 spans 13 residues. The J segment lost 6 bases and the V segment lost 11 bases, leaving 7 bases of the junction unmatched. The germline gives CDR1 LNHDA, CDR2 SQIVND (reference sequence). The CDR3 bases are TGTGCCGCAAACAGGGGGCAAGATGAAAAACTGTTTTTT. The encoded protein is CAANRGQDEKLFF.

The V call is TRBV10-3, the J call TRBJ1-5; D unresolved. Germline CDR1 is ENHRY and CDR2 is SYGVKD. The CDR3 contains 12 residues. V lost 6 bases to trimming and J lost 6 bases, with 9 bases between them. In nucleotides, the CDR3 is TGTGCCATCAGCCAACCCAGTCAGCCCCAGCATTTT. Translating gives CAISQPSQPQHF.

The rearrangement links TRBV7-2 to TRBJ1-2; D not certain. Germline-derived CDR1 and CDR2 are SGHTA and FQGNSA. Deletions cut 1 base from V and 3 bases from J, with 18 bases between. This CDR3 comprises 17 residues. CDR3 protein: CASSLGRRGRWDYGYTF. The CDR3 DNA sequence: TGTGCCAGCAGCTTAGGGAGGCGGGGAAGATGGGACTATGGCTACACCTTC.

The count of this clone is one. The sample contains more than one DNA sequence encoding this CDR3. The CDR3 is CASSEVPGGGSPLHF. The CDR3 nucleotides read TGTGCCAGCAGCGAAGTCCCAGGGGGTGGTTCCCCCCTCCACTTT. The J gene is TRBJ1-6, the V gene TRBV7-9, with 7 bases aligning to TRBD1. With V trimmed by 5 bases and J by 13 bases, 14 bases remained unmatched. This CDR3 has 15 amino acids. Per germline, CDR1 SEHNR and CDR2 FQNEAQ (reference sequence).

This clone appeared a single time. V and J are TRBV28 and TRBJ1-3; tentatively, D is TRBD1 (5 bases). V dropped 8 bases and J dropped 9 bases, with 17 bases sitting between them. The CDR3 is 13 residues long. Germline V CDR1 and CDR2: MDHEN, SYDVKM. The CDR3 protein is CASATSLGGTIYF. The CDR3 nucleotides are TGTGCCAGCGCTACCTCTCTGGGGGGCACCATATATTTT.

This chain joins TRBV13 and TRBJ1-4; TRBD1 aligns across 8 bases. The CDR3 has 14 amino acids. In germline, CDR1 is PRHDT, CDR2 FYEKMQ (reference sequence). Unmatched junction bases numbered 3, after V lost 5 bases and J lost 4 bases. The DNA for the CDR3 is TGTGCCAGCAGCGTGGACAGGGTTAATGAAAAACTGTTTTTT. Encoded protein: CASSVDRVNEKLFF.

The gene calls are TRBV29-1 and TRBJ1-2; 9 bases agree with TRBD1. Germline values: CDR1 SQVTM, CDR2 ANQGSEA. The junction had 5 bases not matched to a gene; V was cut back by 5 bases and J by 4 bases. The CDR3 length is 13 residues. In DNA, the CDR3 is TGCAGCGTTCGGGACAGGGACTTCTATGGCTACACCTTC. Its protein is CSVRDRDFYGYTF.

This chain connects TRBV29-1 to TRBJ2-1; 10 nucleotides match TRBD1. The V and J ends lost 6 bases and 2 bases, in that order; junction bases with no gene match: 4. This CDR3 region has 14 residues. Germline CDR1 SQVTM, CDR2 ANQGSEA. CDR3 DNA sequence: TGCAGCGTCCGGGACAGGGGAACCTACAATGAGCAGTTCTTC. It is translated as CSVRDRGTYNEQFF.

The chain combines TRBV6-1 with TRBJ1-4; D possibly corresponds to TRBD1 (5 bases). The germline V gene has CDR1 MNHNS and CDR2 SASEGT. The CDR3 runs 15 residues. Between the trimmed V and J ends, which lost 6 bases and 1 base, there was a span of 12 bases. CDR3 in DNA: TGTGCCAGCAGGATAGTAAGGGGAACTAATGAAAAACTGTTTTTT. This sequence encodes CASRIVRGTNEKLFF.

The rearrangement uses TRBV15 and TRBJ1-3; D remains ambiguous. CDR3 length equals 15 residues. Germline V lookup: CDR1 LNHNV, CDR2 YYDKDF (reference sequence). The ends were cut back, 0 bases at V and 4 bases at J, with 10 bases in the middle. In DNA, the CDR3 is TGTGCCACCAGCAGAGATCCCGCGGGAGGAAACACCATATATTTT. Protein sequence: CATSRDPAGGNTIYF.

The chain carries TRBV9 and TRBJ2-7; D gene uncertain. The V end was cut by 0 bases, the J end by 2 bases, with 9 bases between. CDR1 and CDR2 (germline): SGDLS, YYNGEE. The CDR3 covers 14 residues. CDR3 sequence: CASSVEVGAYEQYF. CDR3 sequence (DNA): TGTGCCAGCAGCGTAGAGGTAGGAGCCTACGAGCAGTACTTC.

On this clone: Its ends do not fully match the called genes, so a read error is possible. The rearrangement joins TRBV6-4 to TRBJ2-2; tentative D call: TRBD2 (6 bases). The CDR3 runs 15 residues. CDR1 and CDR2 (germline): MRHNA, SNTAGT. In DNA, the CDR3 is TGTGCCAGCAGTGACAGTTCTGGGGGGACCGGGGAGCCGTTTTTT. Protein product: CASSDSSGGTGEPFF.

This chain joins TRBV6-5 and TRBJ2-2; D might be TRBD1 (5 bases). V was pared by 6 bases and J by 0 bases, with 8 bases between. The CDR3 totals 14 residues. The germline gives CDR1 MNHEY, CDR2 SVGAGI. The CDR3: CASRAGSNTGELFF. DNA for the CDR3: TGTGCCAGCAGGGCAGGGTCGAACACCGGGGAGCTGTTTTTT.

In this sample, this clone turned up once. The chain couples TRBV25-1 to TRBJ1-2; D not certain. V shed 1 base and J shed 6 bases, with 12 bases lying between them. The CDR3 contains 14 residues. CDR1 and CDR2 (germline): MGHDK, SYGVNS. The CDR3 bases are TGTGCCAGCAGTGAATTAGTTTCGGGTAATGGCTACACCTTC. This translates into CASSELVSGNGYTF.

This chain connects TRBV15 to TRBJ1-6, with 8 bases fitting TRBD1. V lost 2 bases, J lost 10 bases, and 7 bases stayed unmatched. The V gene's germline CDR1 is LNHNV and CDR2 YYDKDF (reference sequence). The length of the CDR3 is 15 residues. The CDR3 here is CATSRNTQGGSPLHF. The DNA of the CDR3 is TGTGCCACCAGCAGAAATACACAGGGGGGATCACCCCTCCACTTT.

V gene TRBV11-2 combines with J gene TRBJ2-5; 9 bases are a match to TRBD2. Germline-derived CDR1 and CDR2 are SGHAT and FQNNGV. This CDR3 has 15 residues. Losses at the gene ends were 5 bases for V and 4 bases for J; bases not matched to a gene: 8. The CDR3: CASSRWAAGGETQYF. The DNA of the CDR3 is TGTGCCAGCAGCAGATGGGCAGCGGGAGGAGAGACCCAGTACTTC.

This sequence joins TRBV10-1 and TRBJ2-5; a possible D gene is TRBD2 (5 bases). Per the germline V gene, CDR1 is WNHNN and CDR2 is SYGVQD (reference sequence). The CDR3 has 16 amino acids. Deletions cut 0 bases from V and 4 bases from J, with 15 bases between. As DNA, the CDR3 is TGCGCCAGCAGTGAGTCGGGGTCCGGGGTGCGAGAGACCCAGTACTTC. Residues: CASSESGSGVRETQYF.

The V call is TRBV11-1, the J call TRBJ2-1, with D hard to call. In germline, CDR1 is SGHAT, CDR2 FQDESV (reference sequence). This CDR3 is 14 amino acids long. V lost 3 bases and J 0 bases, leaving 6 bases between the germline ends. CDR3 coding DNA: TGTGCCAGCAGCTTTCGGAGCTCCTACAATGAGCAGTTCTTC. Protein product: CASSFRSSYNEQFF.

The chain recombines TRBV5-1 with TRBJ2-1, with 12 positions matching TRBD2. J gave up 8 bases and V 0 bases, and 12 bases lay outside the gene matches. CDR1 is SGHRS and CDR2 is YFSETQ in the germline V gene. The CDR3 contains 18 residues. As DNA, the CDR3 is TGCGCCAGCAGCTTGGGGCCTAGCGGGGGGGCCGGTAGGTATGAGCAGTTCTTC. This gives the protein CASSLGPSGGAGRYEQFF.

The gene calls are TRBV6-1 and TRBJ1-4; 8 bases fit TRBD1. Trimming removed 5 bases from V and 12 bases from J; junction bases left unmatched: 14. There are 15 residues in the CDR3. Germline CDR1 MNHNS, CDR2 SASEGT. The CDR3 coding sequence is TGTGCCAGCAGTCCGGCAGGGGGCTTGGTTGCGGAACTGTTTTTT. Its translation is CASSPAGGLVAELFF.

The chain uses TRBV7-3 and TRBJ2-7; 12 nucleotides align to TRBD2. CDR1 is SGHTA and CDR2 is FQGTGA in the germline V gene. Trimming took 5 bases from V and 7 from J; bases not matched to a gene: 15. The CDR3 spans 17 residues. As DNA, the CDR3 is TGTGCCAGCAGCCCCACTCGGAGGACTAGCGGGGCCCTGGAGCAGTACTTC. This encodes CASSPTRRTSGALEQYF. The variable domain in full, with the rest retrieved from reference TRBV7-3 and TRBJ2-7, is GAGVSQTPSNKVTEKGKYVELRCDPISGHTALYWYRQSLGQGPEFLIYFQGTGAADDSGLPNDRFFAVRPEGSVSTLKIQRTERGDSAVYLCASSPTRRTSGALEQYFGPGTRLTVT.

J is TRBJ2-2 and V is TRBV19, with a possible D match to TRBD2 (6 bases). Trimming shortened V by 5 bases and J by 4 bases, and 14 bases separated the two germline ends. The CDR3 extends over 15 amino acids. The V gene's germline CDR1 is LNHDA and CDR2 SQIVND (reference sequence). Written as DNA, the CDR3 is TGTGCCAGTAGTGTAGCCTCCGGGAGCACCGGGGAGCTGTTTTTT. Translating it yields CASSVASGSTGELFF.

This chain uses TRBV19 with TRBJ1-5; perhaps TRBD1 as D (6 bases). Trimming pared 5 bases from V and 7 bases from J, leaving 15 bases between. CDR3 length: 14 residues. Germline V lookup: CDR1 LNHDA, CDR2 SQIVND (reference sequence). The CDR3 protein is CASSPLVGGQPQHF. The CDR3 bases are TGTGCCAGTAGTCCGTTGGTAGGGGGACAGCCCCAGCATTTT.

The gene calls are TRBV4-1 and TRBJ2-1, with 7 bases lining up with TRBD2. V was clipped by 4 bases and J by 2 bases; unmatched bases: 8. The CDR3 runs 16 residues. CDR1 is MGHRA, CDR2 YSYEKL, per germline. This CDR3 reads CASSLLGLPTYNEQFF. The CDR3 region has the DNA TGCGCCAGCAGCCTTCTGGGACTACCTACCTACAATGAGCAGTTCTTC.

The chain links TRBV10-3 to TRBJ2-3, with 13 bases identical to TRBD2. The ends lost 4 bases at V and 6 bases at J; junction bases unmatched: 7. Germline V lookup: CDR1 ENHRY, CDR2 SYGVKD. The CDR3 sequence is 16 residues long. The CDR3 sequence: CAISGGLAGPGDTQYF. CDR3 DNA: TGTGCCATCAGTGGGGGACTAGCGGGGCCCGGGGATACGCAGTATTTT.

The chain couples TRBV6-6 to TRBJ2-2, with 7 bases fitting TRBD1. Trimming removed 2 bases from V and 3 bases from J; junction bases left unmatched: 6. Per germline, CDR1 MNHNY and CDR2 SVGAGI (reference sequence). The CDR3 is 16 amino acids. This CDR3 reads CASSYRRGPDTGELFF. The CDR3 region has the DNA TGTGCCAGCAGTTACCGTAGGGGGCCGGACACCGGGGAGCTGTTTTTT.

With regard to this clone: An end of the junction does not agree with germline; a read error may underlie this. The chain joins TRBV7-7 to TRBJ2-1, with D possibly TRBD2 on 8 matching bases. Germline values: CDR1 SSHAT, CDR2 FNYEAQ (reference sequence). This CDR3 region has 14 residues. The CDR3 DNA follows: TGTGCTAGCAGCACAAGCCGGGAGGGGGCTGAGCAGTTCTTC. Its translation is CASSTSREGAEQFF.

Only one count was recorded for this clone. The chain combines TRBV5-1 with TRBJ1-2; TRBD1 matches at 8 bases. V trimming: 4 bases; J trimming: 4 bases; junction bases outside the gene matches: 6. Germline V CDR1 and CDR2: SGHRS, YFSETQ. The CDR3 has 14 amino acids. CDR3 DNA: TGCGCCAGCAGCAGGGGACAGGAAACCTATGGCTACACCTTC. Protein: CASSRGQETYGYTF. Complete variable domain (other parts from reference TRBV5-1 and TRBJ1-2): KAGVTQTPRYLIKTRGQQVTLSCSPISGHRSVSWYQQTPGQGLQFLFEYFSETQRNKGNFPGRFSGRQFSNSRSEMNVSTLELGDSALYLCASSRGQETYGYTFGSGTRLTVV.